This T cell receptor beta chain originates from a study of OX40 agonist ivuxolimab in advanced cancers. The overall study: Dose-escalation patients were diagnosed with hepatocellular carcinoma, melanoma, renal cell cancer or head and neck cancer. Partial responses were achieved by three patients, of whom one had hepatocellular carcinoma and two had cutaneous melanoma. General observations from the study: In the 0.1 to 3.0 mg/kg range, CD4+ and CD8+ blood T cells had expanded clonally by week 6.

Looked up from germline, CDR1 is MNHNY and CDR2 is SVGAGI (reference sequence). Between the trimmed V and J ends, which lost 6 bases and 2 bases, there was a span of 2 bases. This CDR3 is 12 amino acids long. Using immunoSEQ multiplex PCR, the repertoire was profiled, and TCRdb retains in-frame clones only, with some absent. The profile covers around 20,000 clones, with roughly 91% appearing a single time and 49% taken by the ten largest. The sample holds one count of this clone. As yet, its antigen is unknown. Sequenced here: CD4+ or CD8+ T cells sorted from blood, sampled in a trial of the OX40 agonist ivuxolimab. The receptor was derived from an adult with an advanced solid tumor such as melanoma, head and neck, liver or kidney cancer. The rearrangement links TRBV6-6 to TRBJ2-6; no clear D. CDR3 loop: CASRPGANVLTF. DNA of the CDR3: TGTGCCAGCAGACCTGGGGCCAACGTCCTGACTTTC.